Each of the 8 T cell receptor beta chains below was sequenced from the same sample in a study of cytomegalovirus exposure and HLA in healthy donors. PCR was performed using 60 Vbeta and 13 Jbeta primers. Clones were read by immunoSEQ multiplex PCR, and TCRdb kept only the in-frame ones, dropping some. The sample table includes approximately 130,000 clones. Sequencing used PBMCs. The receptors come from a woman aged 55 to 70 in good health and CMV-seronegative.

This chain connects TRBV11-2 to TRBJ2-7, with unresolved D. Trimming took off 5 bases at V and 2 bases at J, with 16 bases between the two ends. Per germline, CDR1 SGHAT and CDR2 FQNNGV. The CDR3 extends over 15 amino acids. The CDR3 reads CASSPLVGRTYEQYF. The CDR3 coding sequence is TGTGCCAGCAGCCCCCTGGTTGGCAGGACCTACGAGCAGTACTTC. The complete variable domain, with remaining parts taken from reference TRBV11-2 and TRBJ2-7, reads EAGVAQSPRYKIIEKRQSVAFWCNPISGHATLYWYQQILGQGPKLLIQFQNNGVVDDSQLPKDRFSAERLKGVDSTLKIQPAKLEDSAVYLCASSPLVGRTYEQYFGPGTRLTVT.

The rearrangement links TRBV11-2 to TRBJ2-7; perhaps TRBD2 as D (6 bases). This CDR3 region has 17 residues. The ends were cut back, 0 bases at V and 2 bases at J, with 17 bases in the middle. The germline CDR1 and CDR2 sequences are SGHAT and FQNNGV. The CDR3 region has the DNA TGTGCCAGCAGCTTAGATTTAAATAGCGGCCTCCCCTACGAGCAGTACTTC. It encodes CASSLDLNSGLPYEQYF.

V is TRBV6-1 and J is TRBJ1-5; 9 positions match TRBD1. The germline V gene has CDR1 MNHNS and CDR2 SASEGT. The CDR3 extends over 15 amino acids. With 6 bases clipped from V and 5 bases from J, the junction kept 8 bases outside the gene matches. The CDR3 DNA is TGTGCCAGCAGCAAGCCGGGACAGGGATATCAGCCCCAGCATTTT. This translates into CASSKPGQGYQPQHF.

The J gene is TRBJ1-5, the V gene TRBV6-1; D is perhaps TRBD1 (5 bases). CDR1 MNHNS and CDR2 SASEGT come from the germline V gene. Trimming took 6 bases from V and 6 from J, leaving 18 bases between them. The CDR3 is 15 amino acids. The CDR3 loop reads CASSRTGGWVQPQHF. The DNA of the CDR3 is TGTGCCAGCAGCCGCACCGGGGGATGGGTTCAGCCCCAGCATTTT.

The chain links TRBV6-5 to TRBJ2-5, with 7 bases aligning to TRBD1. The end of the DNA is better explained by TRBJ2-7, so the J call may be wrong. From germline, CDR1 is MNHEY and CDR2 SVGAGI. The CDR3 contains 16 residues. CDR3 sequence reads: CASSYSGTGDVYEQYF. The CDR3 coding sequence is TGTGCCAGCAGTTACTCGGGTACAGGGGACGTCTACGAGCAGTACTTC.

This rearrangement joins TRBV7-3 to TRBJ2-3; D call uncertain. The CDR3 is made up of 15 amino acids. Trimming stripped 5 bases from V and 4 bases from J, with 16 bases between. Germline CDR1 and CDR2: SGHTA and FQGTGA. CDR3 DNA: TGTGCCAGCAGCCCCTTCCGAGAACGTTCAGATACGCAGTATTTT. Its protein is CASSPFRERSDTQYF.

The gene calls are TRBV9 and TRBJ2-7; 10 bases are a match to TRBD2. CDR3 length: 14 residues. V dropped 3 bases and J dropped 5; count of bases not matched to a gene: 5. Per germline, CDR1 SGDLS and CDR2 YYNGEE. The CDR3 region has the DNA TGTGCCAGCAGCGGCTATAGCGGGGGGCACGAGCAGTACTTC. Protein: CASSGYSGGHEQYF.

This chain connects TRBV5-1 to TRBJ2-1; 8 bases are a match to TRBD1. Germline V gene sequence: CDR1 SGHRS, CDR2 YFSETQ. J was trimmed by 7 bases and V by 8 bases; bases with no gene match: 14. The CDR3 is made up of 15 amino acids. The CDR3 here is CASSPSRTGRNEQFF. The DNA of the CDR3 is TGCGCCAGTTCCCCCAGCAGGACAGGGAGGAATGAGCAGTTCTTC. The whole variable domain, remainder taken from reference TRBV5-1 and TRBJ2-1, is KAGVTQTPRYLIKTRGQQVTLSCSPISGHRSVSWYQQTPGQGLQFLFEYFSETQRNKGNFPGRFSGRQFSNSRSEMNVSTLELGDSALYLCASSPSRTGRNEQFFGPGTRLTVL.